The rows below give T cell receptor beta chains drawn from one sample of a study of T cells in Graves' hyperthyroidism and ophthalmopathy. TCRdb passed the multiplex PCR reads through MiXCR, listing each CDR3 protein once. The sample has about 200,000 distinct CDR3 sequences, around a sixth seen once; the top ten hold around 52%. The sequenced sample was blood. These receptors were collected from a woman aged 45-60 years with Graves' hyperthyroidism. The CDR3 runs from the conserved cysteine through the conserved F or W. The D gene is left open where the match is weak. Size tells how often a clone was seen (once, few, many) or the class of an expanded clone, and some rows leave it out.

CDR3nt: TGCAGCGCTGGGACAGGCGTGAACACCGGGGAGCTGTTTTTT
CDR3aa: CSAGTGVNTGELFF
d_gene: TRBD1
v_gene: TRBV29-1
abundance: .
j_gene: TRBJ2-2

CDR3nt: TGTGCCAGCAGCCACAACAGGGGTGGGACTGAAGCTTTCTTT
CDR3aa: CASSHNRGGTEAFF
d_gene: TRBD1
v_gene: TRBV3-1
abundance: many
j_gene: TRBJ1-1

CDR3nt: TGTGCCAGCAGCTTAGGCCGAAAGGGGTCGTGGTTCTTC
CDR3aa: CASSLGRKGSWFF
d_gene: .
v_gene: TRBV13
abundance: .
j_gene: TRBJ2-1

CDR3nt: TGTGCCAGCAGCTTAAACGGTAACCAAGAGACCCAGTACTTC
CDR3aa: CASSLNGNQETQYF
d_gene: .
v_gene: TRBV7-9
abundance: many
j_gene: TRBJ2-5

CDR3nt: TGTGCCTGGAGTGGGGTTAGACGGCGTACCTACAATGAGCAGTTCTTC
CDR3aa: CAWSGVRRRTYNEQFF
d_gene: .
v_gene: TRBV30
abundance: many
j_gene: TRBJ2-1

CDR3nt: TGTGCCTGGAGTCCTCGTATGGCTGAAACTTTCTTT
CDR3aa: CAWSPRMAETFF
d_gene: .
v_gene: TRBV30
abundance: .
j_gene: TRBJ1-1

CDR3nt: TGTGCCAGCAGCCGAATAGCGGGAGGTTACAATGAGCAGTTCTTC
CDR3aa: CASSRIAGGYNEQFF
d_gene: TRBD2
v_gene: TRBV7-9
abundance: .
j_gene: TRBJ2-1

CDR3nt: TGTGCCACCAGTGACTACGAAGTGACGGGGGGAGCTTTCTTT
CDR3aa: CATSDYEVTGGAFF
d_gene: .
v_gene: TRBV24-1
abundance: many
j_gene: TRBJ1-1

CDR3nt: TGTGCCAGCAGCCGGACAGGGGGCGCTGGGGCCAACGTCCTGACTTTC
CDR3aa: CASSRTGGAGANVLTF
d_gene: TRBD1
v_gene: TRBV6-2/TRBV6-3
abundance: many
j_gene: TRBJ2-6

CDR3nt: TGTGCCAGCAGGGAAAGCGGGAGCTACAATGAGCAGTTCTTC
CDR3aa: CASRESGSYNEQFF
d_gene: TRBD2
v_gene: TRBV7-4
abundance: .
j_gene: TRBJ2-1

CDR3nt: TGTGCCAGCAGCCAAGTCCCCCACACAGATACGCAGTATTTT
CDR3aa: CASSQVPHTDTQYF
d_gene: .
v_gene: TRBV3-1
abundance: many
j_gene: TRBJ2-3

CDR3nt: TGTGCCAGCAGCTTAAGTACAGGGGGTTATCAGCCCCAGCATTTT
CDR3aa: CASSLSTGGYQPQHF
d_gene: TRBD1
v_gene: TRBV7-9
abundance: .
j_gene: TRBJ1-5

CDR3nt: TGTGCCAGCAGCGTAGATCGGGGACAGGGGGTGTACGAGCAGTACTTC
CDR3aa: CASSVDRGQGVYEQYF
d_gene: TRBD1
v_gene: TRBV9
abundance: many
j_gene: TRBJ2-7

CDR3nt: TGTGCCAGCAGGGGGGCCGGGACCGGTAACACCGGGGAGCTGTTTTTT
CDR3aa: CASRGAGTGNTGELFF
d_gene: .
v_gene: TRBV28
abundance: few
j_gene: TRBJ2-2

CDR3nt: TGCGCCAGCACCAAGGAGGACAATGAGCAGTTCTTC
CDR3aa: CASTKEDNEQFF
d_gene: .
v_gene: TRBV10-2
abundance: many
j_gene: TRBJ2-1

CDR3nt: TGTGCCAGCAGTCCCAGCGGGACGTTCTCCTACAATGAGCAGTTCTTC
CDR3aa: CASSPSGTFSYNEQFF
d_gene: TRBD2
v_gene: TRBV12-3/TRBV12-4
abundance: many
j_gene: TRBJ2-1

CDR3nt: TGCAGTGCTAGACCATCGGGCATTTCCCAGAGGCAAGAGACCCAGTACTTC
CDR3aa: CSARPSGISQRQETQYF
d_gene: .
v_gene: TRBV20-1
abundance: many
j_gene: TRBJ2-5

CDR3nt: TGCGCCAGCAGCCTACGACAGGGGGGAATAACTGAAGCTTTCTTT
CDR3aa: CASSLRQGGITEAFF
d_gene: TRBD1
v_gene: TRBV5-1
abundance: many
j_gene: TRBJ1-1

CDR3nt: TGTGCCACCCGGCGGCGGGAGGATTACAATGAGCAGTTCTTC
CDR3aa: CATRRREDYNEQFF
d_gene: TRBD2
v_gene: TRBV12-3/TRBV12-4
abundance: many
j_gene: TRBJ2-1

CDR3nt: TGCAGCGTTGAAAGGGGGCTCGGGAATGAGCAGTTCTTC
CDR3aa: CSVERGLGNEQFF
d_gene: TRBD1
v_gene: TRBV29-1
abundance: few
j_gene: TRBJ2-1